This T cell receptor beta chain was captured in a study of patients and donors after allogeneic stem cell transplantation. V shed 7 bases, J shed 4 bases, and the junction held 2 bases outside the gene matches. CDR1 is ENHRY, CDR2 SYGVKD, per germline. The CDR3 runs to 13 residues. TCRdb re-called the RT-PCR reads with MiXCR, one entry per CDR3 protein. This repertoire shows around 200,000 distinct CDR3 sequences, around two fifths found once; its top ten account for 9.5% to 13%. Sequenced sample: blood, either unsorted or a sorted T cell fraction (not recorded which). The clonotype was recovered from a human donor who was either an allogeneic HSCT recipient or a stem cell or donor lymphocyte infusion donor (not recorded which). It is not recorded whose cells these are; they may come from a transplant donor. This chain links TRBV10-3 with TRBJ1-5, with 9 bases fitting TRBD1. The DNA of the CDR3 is TGTGCCATCAAAGGGACAGGGAATCAGCCCCAGCATTTT. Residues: CAIKGTGNQPQHF.